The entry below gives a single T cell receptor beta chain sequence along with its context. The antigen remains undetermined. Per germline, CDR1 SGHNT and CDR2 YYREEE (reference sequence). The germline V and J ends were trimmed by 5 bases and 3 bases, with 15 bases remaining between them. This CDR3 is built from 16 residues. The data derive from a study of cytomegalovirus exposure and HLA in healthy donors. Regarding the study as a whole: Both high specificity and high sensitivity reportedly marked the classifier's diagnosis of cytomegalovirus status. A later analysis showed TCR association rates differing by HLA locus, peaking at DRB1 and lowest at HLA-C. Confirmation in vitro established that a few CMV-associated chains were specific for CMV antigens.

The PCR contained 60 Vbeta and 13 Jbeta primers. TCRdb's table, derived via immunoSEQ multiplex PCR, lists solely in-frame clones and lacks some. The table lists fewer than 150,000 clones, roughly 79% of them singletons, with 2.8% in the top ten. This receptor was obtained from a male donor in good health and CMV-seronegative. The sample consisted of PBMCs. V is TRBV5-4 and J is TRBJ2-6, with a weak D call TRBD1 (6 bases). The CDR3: CASSSPTGIGANVLTF. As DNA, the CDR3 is TGTGCCAGCAGTAGCCCCACAGGGATTGGGGCCAACGTCCTGACTTTC.